This TCR beta chain was captured by sequencing in a study of blood T cell repertoires in COVID-19. For the study at large: Sites across the United States, Italy and Spain contributed samples from acute and convalescent COVID-19. The cDNA or gDNA used as material had been derived from T cells, B-cell-depleted T cells, or PBMCs.

Original methodology: Scientists estimated how many nucleated cells there were by amplifying reference gene primers. Some clones are missing from TCRdb's copy, which holds only in-frame ones; the method was immunoSEQ multiplex PCR. That table gives V, J and clone size, and the DNA gave D and trimming. Found here are 270,000 or so clones, 85% to 90% of them singletons; the top ten hold approximately 12%. Enrollment of patients from Seattle took place during active infection, with longitudinal follow-up. The germline V and J ends were trimmed by 3 bases and 4 bases, with 8 bases remaining between them. Germline assignment: CDR1 LNHDA and CDR2 SQIVND (reference sequence). The CDR3 contains 13 residues.

This sequence joins TRBV19 and TRBJ2-3, with a possible D match to TRBD2 (6 bases). This receptor was taken from a woman aged 25-40 years with COVID-19, enrolled during active disease. Sample: peripheral blood. This chain's CDR3 is CASSMGGADTQYF. Written as DNA, the CDR3 is TGTGCCAGTAGTATGGGCGGGGCAGATACGCAGTATTTT.